Included here is one TCR beta chain sequence, with context. As yet, its antigen is unknown. With the Oncomine TCR Beta short-read assay, DNA from cultured CD4+ T cells was sequenced. TCRdb recomputed calls from the PCR reads with MiXCR, one row per CDR3 protein. The table has around 7,800 distinct CDR3 sequences, about 54% seen once. Treatment: roughly 11-day PBMC culture with coronavirus spike peptide pools or control peptides (ViraFEST assay). The positive PCR dates, which preceded the US Alpha, Beta and Delta variants, fell between March and December 2020. This sample was taken from a study of vaccination and CD4 T cells after COVID-19. The overall study: Post-COVID sampling occurred a median 101 days after diagnosis (range 35 to 161).

The germline CDR1 and CDR2 sequences are KGHDR and SFDVKD. V lost 2 bases to trimming and J lost 6 bases; unmatched junction nucleotides: 6. The CDR3 loop spans 16 amino acids. Study results and limitations: There were relatively few convalescent patients studied, and there were no early post-infection timepoints. In convalescent patients, 304 of 307 vaccine-specific clones were mono-reactive for SARS-CoV-2 spike.

Sequencing input: CD4+ T cells from blood, cultured in vitro. The TCR comes from a human donor who had recovered from COVID-19. The chain is built from TRBV24-1 and TRBJ2-3; 11 bases are a match to TRBD1. The CDR3 DNA reads as TGTGCCACCAGTGATTGGGGACAGGGGGGTGTCGATACGCAGTATTTT. Translation gives CATSDWGQGGVDTQYF.